The clone carrying this TCR beta chain appeared once. Its antigen remains unidentified. Germline V lookup: CDR1 MNHEY, CDR2 SMNVEV (reference sequence). The CDR3 has 12 residues. V lost 2 bases and J lost 8, with 10 bases in between. This sample was included in a study of OX40 agonist ivuxolimab in advanced cancers. Study summary: Partial responses were achieved by three patients: one hepatocellular carcinoma, two cutaneous melanoma.

Study-level results: Partial responders receiving 0.1-3.0 mg/kg showed among the lowest clonal expansion. In CD8+ T cells, expanded clones were on average more numerous than in CD4+.

Some clones are missing from TCRdb's copy, which holds only in-frame ones; the method was immunoSEQ multiplex PCR. In the table there are under 85,000 clones, around nine tenths of which are singletons. Sequenced material: CD4+ or CD8+ T cells sorted from blood, taken in a trial of the OX40 agonist ivuxolimab. This receptor was taken from an adult with an advanced solid tumor such as melanoma, head and neck, liver or kidney cancer. This rearrangement joins TRBV27 to TRBJ2-7, with a weak D call TRBD1 (5 bases). CDR3 sequence: CASSLLQGQQYF. DNA for the CDR3: TGTGCCAGCAGTTTACTTCAGGGCCAGCAGTACTTC.